The clone carrying this T cell receptor beta chain was recorded at least ten times. TCRdb recomputed calls from the 5' RACE reads with MiXCR, one row per CDR3 protein. The sample records 80,000 or so distinct CDR3 sequences, roughly 13% being singletons. The CDR3 consists of 14 residues. CDR1 PRHDT and CDR2 FYEKMQ come from the germline V gene (reference sequence). V gave up 3 bases and J gave up 5 bases; unmatched junction bases: 6. This specimen comes from a study of early T cells in non-severe SARS-CoV-2 infection. The rearrangement joins TRBV13 to TRBJ2-7; 8 bases fit TRBD1. This clonotype was sampled from an adult who was a healthcare worker with PCR-confirmed SARS-CoV-2 infection or an uninfected control (not recorded which). Input material: whole blood. CDR3 sequence (DNA): TGTGCCAGCAGCTTTACCCAGGGGGCACACGAGCAGTACTTC. Its protein is CASSFTQGAHEQYF.